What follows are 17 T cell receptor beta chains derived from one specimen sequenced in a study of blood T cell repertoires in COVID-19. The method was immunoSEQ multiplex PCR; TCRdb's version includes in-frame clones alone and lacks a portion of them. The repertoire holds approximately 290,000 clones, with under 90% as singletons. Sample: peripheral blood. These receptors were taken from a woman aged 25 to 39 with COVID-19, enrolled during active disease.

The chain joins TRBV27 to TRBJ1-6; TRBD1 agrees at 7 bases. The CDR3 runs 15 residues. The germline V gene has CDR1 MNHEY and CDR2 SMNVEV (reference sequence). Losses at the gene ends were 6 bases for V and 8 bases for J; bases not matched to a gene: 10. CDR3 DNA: TGTGCCAGCAGCTGGGCAGGGGGAGGTTATTCACCCCTCCACTTT. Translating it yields CASSWAGGGYSPLHF.

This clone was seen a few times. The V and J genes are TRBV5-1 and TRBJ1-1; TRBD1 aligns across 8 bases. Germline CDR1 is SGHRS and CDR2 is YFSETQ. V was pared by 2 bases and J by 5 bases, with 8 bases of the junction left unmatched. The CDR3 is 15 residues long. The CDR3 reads CASSFMDRVQTEAFF. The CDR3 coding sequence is TGCGCCAGCAGCTTTATGGACAGGGTTCAAACTGAAGCTTTCTTT.

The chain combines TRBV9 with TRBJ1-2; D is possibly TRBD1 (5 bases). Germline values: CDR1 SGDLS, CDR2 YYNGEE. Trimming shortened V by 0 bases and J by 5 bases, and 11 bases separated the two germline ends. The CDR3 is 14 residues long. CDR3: CASSVGEGEYGYTF. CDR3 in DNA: TGTGCCAGCAGCGTAGGGGAAGGGGAATATGGCTACACCTTC.

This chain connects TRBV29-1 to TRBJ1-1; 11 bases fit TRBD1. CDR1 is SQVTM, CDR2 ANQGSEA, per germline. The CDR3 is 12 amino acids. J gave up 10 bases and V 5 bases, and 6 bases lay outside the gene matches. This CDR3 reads CSVRDRGTGAFF. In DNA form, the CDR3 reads TGCAGCGTTCGGGACAGGGGGACGGGAGCTTTCTTT.

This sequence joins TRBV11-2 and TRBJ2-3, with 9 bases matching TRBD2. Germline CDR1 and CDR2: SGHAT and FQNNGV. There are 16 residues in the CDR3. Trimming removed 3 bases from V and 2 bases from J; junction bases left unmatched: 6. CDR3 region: CASSFAGGPFTDTQYF. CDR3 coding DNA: TGTGCCAGCAGCTTCGCGGGGGGGCCATTCACAGATACGCAGTATTTT.

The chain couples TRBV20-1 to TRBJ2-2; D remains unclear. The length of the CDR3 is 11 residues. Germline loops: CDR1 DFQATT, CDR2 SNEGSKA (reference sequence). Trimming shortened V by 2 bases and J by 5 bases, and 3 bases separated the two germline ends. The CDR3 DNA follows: TGCAGTGCTAGACTAACCGGGGAGCTGTTTTTT. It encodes CSARLTGELFF.

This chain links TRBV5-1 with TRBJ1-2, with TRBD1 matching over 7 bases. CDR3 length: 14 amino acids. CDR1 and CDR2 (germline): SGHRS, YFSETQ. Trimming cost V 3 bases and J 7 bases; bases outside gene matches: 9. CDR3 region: CASSSQGVKRGYTF. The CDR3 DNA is TGCGCCAGCAGCTCCCAGGGGGTTAAGCGTGGCTACACCTTC.

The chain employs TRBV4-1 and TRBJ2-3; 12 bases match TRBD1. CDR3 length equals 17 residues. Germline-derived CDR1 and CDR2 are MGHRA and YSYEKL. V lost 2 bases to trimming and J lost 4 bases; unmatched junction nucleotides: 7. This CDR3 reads CASSQKTGTGGADTQYF. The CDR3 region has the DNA TGCGCCAGCAGCCAAAAAACCGGGACAGGGGGCGCAGATACGCAGTATTTT.

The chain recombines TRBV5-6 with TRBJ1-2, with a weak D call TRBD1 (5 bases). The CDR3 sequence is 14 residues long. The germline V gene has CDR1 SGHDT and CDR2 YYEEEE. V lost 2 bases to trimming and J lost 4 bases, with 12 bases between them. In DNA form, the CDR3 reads TGTGCCAGCAGCTTCGCAGGGAACGGCTATGGCTACACCTTC. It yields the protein CASSFAGNGYGYTF.

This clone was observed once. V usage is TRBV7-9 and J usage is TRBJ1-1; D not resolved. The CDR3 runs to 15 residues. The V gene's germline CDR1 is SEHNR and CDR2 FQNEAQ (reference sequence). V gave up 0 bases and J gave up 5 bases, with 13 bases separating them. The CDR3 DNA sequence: TGTGCCAGCAGCTTAGCTGGCGGCTTCCTAACTGAAGCTTTCTTT. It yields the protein CASSLAGGFLTEAFF.

The CDR3, as DNA: TGTGCCATCAGTGAGGGAGACAGGGGCGGGGAGACCCAGTACTTC. Translated: CAISEGDRGGETQYF. This chain uses TRBV10-3 with TRBJ2-5; 8 bases agree with TRBD1. The CDR3 sequence is 15 residues long. Trimming removed 2 bases from V and 5 bases from J; junction bases left unmatched: 7. Germline loops: CDR1 ENHRY, CDR2 SYGVKD.

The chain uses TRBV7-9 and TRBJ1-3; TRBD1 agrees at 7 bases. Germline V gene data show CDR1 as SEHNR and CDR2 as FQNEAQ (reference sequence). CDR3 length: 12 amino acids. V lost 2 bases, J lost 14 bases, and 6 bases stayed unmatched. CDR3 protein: CASSLYRDSLYF. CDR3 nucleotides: TGTGCCAGCAGCTTATATCGGGACAGCCTATATTTT.

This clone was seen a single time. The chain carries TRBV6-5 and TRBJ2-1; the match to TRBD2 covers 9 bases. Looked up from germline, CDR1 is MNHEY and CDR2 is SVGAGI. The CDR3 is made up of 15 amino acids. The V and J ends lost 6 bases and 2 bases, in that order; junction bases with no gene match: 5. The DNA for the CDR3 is TGTGCCAGCAGGGAGATAGCGGGGGCCTACAATGAGCAGTTCTTC. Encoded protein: CASREIAGAYNEQFF.

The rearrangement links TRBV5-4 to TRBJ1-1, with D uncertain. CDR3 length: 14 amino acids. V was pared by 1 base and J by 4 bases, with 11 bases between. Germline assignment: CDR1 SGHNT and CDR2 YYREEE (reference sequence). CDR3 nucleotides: TGTGCCAGCAGCTTGAAACTGGCAGGCACTGAAGCTTTCTTT. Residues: CASSLKLAGTEAFF.

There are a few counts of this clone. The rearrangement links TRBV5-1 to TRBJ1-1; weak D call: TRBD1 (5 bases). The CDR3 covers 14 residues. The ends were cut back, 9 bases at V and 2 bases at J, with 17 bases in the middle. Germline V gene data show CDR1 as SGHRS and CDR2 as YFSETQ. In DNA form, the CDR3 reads TGCGCCACCTCAGCCGGAGGGGTAAACACTGAAGCTTTCTTT. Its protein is CATSAGGVNTEAFF.

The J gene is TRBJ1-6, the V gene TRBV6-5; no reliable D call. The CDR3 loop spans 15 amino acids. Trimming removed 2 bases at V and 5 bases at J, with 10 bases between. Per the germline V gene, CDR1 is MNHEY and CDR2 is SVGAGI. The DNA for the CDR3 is TGTGCCAGCAGTTACGGGAGGTTCAATAATTCACCCCTCCACTTT. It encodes CASSYGRFNNSPLHF.

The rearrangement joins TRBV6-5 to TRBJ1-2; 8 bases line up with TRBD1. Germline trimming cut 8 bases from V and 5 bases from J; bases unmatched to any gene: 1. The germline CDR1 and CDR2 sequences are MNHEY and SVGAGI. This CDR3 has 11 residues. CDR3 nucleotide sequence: TGTGCCAGCGGACAGGGATATGGCTACACCTTC. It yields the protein CASGQGYGYTF.